A selection of T cell receptor beta chains follows, all from one sample in a study of blood T cell repertoires in COVID-19. TCRdb's copy holds only in-frame clones and misses some; the assay was immunoSEQ multiplex PCR. Among tens of thousands of clones listed, just over 90% were seen once. The sample comprised peripheral blood. These receptors were obtained from a human donor in a cohort sampled during active COVID-19. Both conserved end residues are part of each CDR3. Each record gives: V gene, J gene, clone size, CDR3 protein. Clone sizes are given selectively: once, few, many, or a class where the clone is expanded.

TRBV28	TRBJ1-3	few	CASLSSGNTIYF
TRBV6-6	TRBJ2-2	-	CASSLGANTGELFF
TRBV6-1	TRBJ2-7	-	CASSEGTYTAYEQYF
TRBV9	TRBJ1-3	-	CASSVAGSGNTIYF
TRBV24-1	TRBJ2-3	-	CATGKTGSSTDTQYF
TRBV27	TRBJ2-5	-	CASSSRAGFQETQYF
TRBV7-9	TRBJ2-1	-	CASIPDSSYNEQFF
TRBV5-1	TRBJ1-3	-	CASSARQTGDAGNTIYF
TRBV28	TRBJ2-5	once	CASSLGSSARTQYF
TRBV5-8	TRBJ1-4	-	CASSLSRAQGEKLFF
TRBV15	TRBJ2-1	-	CATSRDFGLYNEQFF
TRBV7-2	TRBJ2-2	-	CASSLSMGGPGELFF
TRBV27	TRBJ2-5	-	CASSSARKREGIETQYF
TRBV7-2	TRBJ2-7	-	CASSFMTGAGKGGQYF
TRBV7-3	TRBJ2-1	-	CASSPSPGTSGYNEQFF
TRBV5-1	TRBJ1-5	few	CASSTGDNQPQHF
TRBV7-8	TRBJ2-7	once	CASSLISGRSSYEQYF
TRBV5-1	TRBJ2-4	-	CASYTGPRVGAAKNIQYF
TRBV5-1	TRBJ2-1	-	CASSSPGTGRLSQFF
TRBV28	TRBJ2-3	-	CASSSGRARTDTQYF
TRBV10-3	TRBJ2-2	-	CAISESQGATGELFF
TRBV10-1	TRBJ2-1	-	CASSESSLGNNEQFF
TRBV27	TRBJ1-2	-	CASSYAGVNYGYTF
TRBV21-1	TRBJ2-2	-	CASSPAGPDTGELFF
TRBV13	TRBJ2-3	-	CASSLLLAGGITDTQYF
TRBV27	TRBJ2-2	-	CASRGQGGTGELFF
TRBV27	TRBJ1-5	-	CASSLGGGRPQHF
TRBV5-1	TRBJ2-7	-	CASSLGPGGTYEQYF
TRBV2	TRBJ2-1	-	CATGKRESPYNEQFF
TRBV5-4	TRBJ2-5	-	CASSPTYLETQYF
TRBV2	TRBJ1-2	-	CASSEGGIYGYTF
TRBV19	TRBJ2-7	-	CASSSAPQRRSSYEQYF
TRBV7-9	TRBJ1-2	-	CASSLAQKGLYGYTF
TRBV20-1	TRBJ2-7	few	CSAQQGYEQYF
TRBV11-2	TRBJ2-2	-	CASSLRRGNTGELFF
TRBV5-1	TRBJ2-5	-	CASSLSDSLQETQYF
TRBV27	TRBJ2-4	-	CASSLKGQGGTKNIQYF
TRBV4-1	TRBJ1-4	-	CASSQGGTGGREKLFF
TRBV6-5	TRBJ2-7	-	CASTRGNYYEQYF
TRBV19	TRBJ1-5	-	CASSSGPGTLYSNQPQHF
TRBV20-1	TRBJ2-1	-	CSASKLAGDYSSYNEQFF
TRBV6-2/TRBV6-3	TRBJ2-7	-	CASSVFSGDYEQYF
TRBV7-2	TRBJ2-5	-	CASSGHRVVGETQYF
TRBV3-1/TRBV3-2	TRBJ2-3	-	CASSSRAGGAQDTQYF
TRBV4-3	TRBJ2-3	-	CASSQEQGTDTQYF
TRBV2	TRBJ2-3	-	CASSREGGSVADTQYF
TRBV7-3	TRBJ2-2	-	CASSFRLAGARTGELFF
TRBV2	TRBJ2-7	-	CASSERTSSHEQYF
TRBV7-6	TRBJ1-1	-	CASSLVIGGSRTYHRAFF